This T cell receptor beta chain was profiled in a study of cytomegalovirus exposure and HLA in healthy donors. Donors were ostensibly healthy at sampling, although undocumented immune exposures were probable. The J segment lost 4 bases and the V segment lost 2 bases, leaving 1 base of the junction unmatched. The CDR3 totals 15 residues. In germline, CDR1 is MNHNS, CDR2 SASEGT. Of note for this clone: Its antigen is unknown.

The PCR was carried out with 60 Vbeta primers and 13 Jbeta primers. Assay used: immunoSEQ multiplex PCR; TCRdb lists only in-frame clones, some missing. Of 90,000 or so clones listed, roughly 78% were seen once; the top ten hold approximately 4.4%. Regarding the study as a whole: Across donors, sequencing depth was assumed by presence/absence analyses to be roughly uniform. With DRB1 most and HLA-C fewest, TCR association rates differed between HLA loci in a later analysis.

The clonotype comes from a male donor in good health and CMV-seropositive. The chain employs TRBV6-1 and TRBJ1-5; 11 positions agree with TRBD1. The sequencing input was PBMCs. The DNA of the CDR3 is TGTGCCAGCAGTGAATGGGACAGGGGGAATCAGCCCCAGCATTTT. It specifies CASSEWDRGNQPQHF.